This TCR beta chain was sequenced for a study of control samples from healthy donors and cancer patients. Using immunoSEQ multiplex PCR, the repertoire was profiled, and TCRdb retains in-frame clones only, with some absent. The sample lists some 100,000 clones; 75% to 95% were seen once. The germline V and J ends were trimmed by 3 bases and 2 bases, with 11 bases remaining between them. The length of the CDR3 is 14 residues. The V gene's germline CDR1 is SGHRS and CDR2 YFSETQ. This sequence was found in a human donor in good health. The donor label of this sample is uncertain. This rearrangement joins TRBV5-1 to TRBJ1-1; no definite D call. Sample: blood. The CDR3 DNA is TGCGCCAGCAGCTCGGACGGCCTTAACACTGAAGCTTTCTTT. Encoded protein: CASSSDGLNTEAFF.